This TCR beta chain comes out of a study of CD8 T cells in ankylosing spondylitis. Germline assignment: CDR1 DFQATT and CDR2 SNEGSKA (reference sequence). After removal of 1 base from V and 6 bases from J, the junction contained 4 bases not matched to a gene. The CDR3 covers 13 residues. 5'-RACE, quantitative and with molecular barcodes, yielded the TCR beta libraries. TCRdb analysed the 5' RACE reads with MiXCR anew, one entry per CDR3 protein. The table includes approximately 260,000 distinct CDR3 sequences, about a sixth detected once. The TCR was taken from a male donor with ankylosing spondylitis or in good health (not recorded which). V usage is TRBV20-1 and J usage is TRBJ2-7; 9 bases agree with TRBD1. Sequencing was carried out using blood, either unsorted or a sorted T cell fraction (not recorded which). In nucleotides, the CDR3 is TGCAGTGCTAGAGCGGGGACAGGGTCCGAGCAGTACTTC. Translated: CSARAGTGSEQYF.